This passage covers 29 T cell receptor beta chains from one sample sequenced in a study of blood T cell repertoires in COVID-19. The table came from immunoSEQ multiplex PCR; TCRdb's copy has only in-frame clones and leaves some out. Counted here are 400,000 to 550,000 clones, around 89% occurring once; the ten biggest clones make up 4.3%. What was sequenced was peripheral blood. The receptors were sampled from a woman aged 25-40 years with acute or convalescent COVID-19.

This chain connects TRBV4-1 to TRBJ2-1; D is possibly TRBD1 (5 bases). Germline V gene data show CDR1 as MGHRA and CDR2 as YSYEKL. V lost 1 base and J 6 bases, leaving 13 bases between the germline ends. This CDR3 contains 15 residues. CDR3 sequence reads: CASSQGKGSGNEQFF. DNA of the CDR3: TGCGCCAGCAGCCAAGGGAAGGGGTCCGGCAATGAGCAGTTCTTC.

The rearrangement links TRBV21-1 to TRBJ2-1; the table assigns TRBD1, which was not confirmed against the DNA. TRBV21-1 has pseudogene status. CDR3 length: 16 amino acids. The CDR3: CASSKDRRTGYNEQFF. As DNA, the CDR3 is TGTGCCAGCAGCAAAGATCGGAGGACAGGTTACAATGAGCAGTTCTTC.

The chain carries TRBV5-1 and TRBJ2-2, with 7 bases matching TRBD2. Unmatched junction bases numbered 4, after V lost 0 bases and J lost 2 bases. The CDR3 is made up of 16 amino acids. Germline V gives CDR1 SGHRS, CDR2 YFSETQ. The CDR3 region has the DNA TGCGCCAGCAGCTTGGAGCAGCGGGGCAACACCGGGGAGCTGTTTTTT. Translated: CASSLEQRGNTGELFF.

This clone was seen a single time. This rearrangement joins TRBV9 to TRBJ2-3; 7 bases align to TRBD1. The CDR3 consists of 15 residues. Per germline, CDR1 SGDLS and CDR2 YYNGEE. The V gene end was trimmed by 3 bases and the J gene end by 3 bases; junction bases not matched to a gene: 7. CDR3 protein: CASSARDSKTDTQYF. The DNA for the CDR3 is TGTGCCAGCAGCGCCCGGGACAGCAAAACAGATACGCAGTATTTT.

The chain combines TRBV27 with TRBJ1-5; a weak D match, TRBD1 (5 bases). CDR1 and CDR2 from the germline V gene are MNHEY and SMNVEV (reference sequence). This CDR3 is built from 12 residues. The V gene lost 7 bases and the J gene lost 5 bases, with 9 bases spanning the gap. CDR3 coding DNA: TGTGCCAGCACTTTGACAGATCAGCCCCAGCATTTT. It translates to CASTLTDQPQHF.

This clone has only one observation. V is TRBV24-1 and J is TRBJ1-1, with 9 bases matching TRBD1. V lost 3 bases, J lost 3 bases, and 7 bases stayed unmatched. CDR1 and CDR2 (germline): KGHDR, SFDVKD. CDR3 size: 16 residues. For the CDR3, the DNA is TGTGCCACCAGTGATGGCACACAGGGGGCCTACACTGAAGCTTTCTTT. It translates to CATSDGTQGAYTEAFF.

The J gene is TRBJ2-7, the V gene TRBV30, with 7 bases matching TRBD1. Germline values: CDR1 GTSNPN, CDR2 SVGIG (reference sequence). J lost 2 bases, V lost 3 bases, and 4 bases had no gene match. CDR3 length equals 13 residues. In DNA form, the CDR3 reads TGTGCCTGGAGACAGGGGCCGCCCTACGAGCAGTACTTC. Residues: CAWRQGPPYEQYF.

V is TRBV6-1 and J is TRBJ1-3, with no clear D. CDR3 length equals 14 residues. Germline CDR1 reads MNHNS; CDR2 reads SASEGT. V lost 1 base, J lost 2 bases, and 6 bases lay in between. The CDR3 loop reads CASSEDGAGNTIYF. In nucleotides, the CDR3 is TGTGCCAGCAGTGAAGATGGAGCTGGAAACACCATATATTTT.

V is TRBV4-1 and J is TRBJ2-3, with 9 bases that match TRBD2. The ends lost 6 bases at V and 0 bases at J; junction bases unmatched: 4. CDR3 length equals 15 residues. Germline CDR1 and CDR2: MGHRA and YSYEKL. The CDR3 here is CASRRSGGSTDTQYF. The CDR3 DNA reads as TGCGCCAGCAGACGTAGCGGGGGTAGCACAGATACGCAGTATTTT.

This chain joins TRBV14 and TRBJ1-5; D is undetermined. V lost 2 bases, J lost 11 bases, and 13 bases lay in between. Germline lookup yields CDR1 SGHDN and CDR2 FVKESK. The CDR3 extends over 13 amino acids. CDR3 in amino acids: CASSQYGGSAQHF. For the CDR3, the DNA is TGTGCCAGCAGCCAATACGGAGGGTCGGCCCAGCATTTT.

This chain uses TRBV7-6 with TRBJ2-5; no clear D gene. Germline V gene data show CDR1 as SGHVS and CDR2 as FNYEAQ. The CDR3 runs 16 residues. V was shortened by 1 base and J by 5 bases, with 17 bases between the two germline ends. The CDR3 DNA is TGTGCCAGCAGCTTAGTCGGTCTTTCACCCGAGGAGACCCAGTACTTC. Translation: CASSLVGLSPEETQYF. Variable domain in full (rest from reference TRBV7-6 and TRBJ2-5): GAGVSQSPRYKVTKRGQDVALRCDPISGHVSLYWYRQALGQGPEFLTYFNYEAQQDKSGLPNDRFSAERPEGSISTLTIQRTEQRDSAMYRCASSLVGLSPEETQYFGPGTRLLVL.

The count of this clone is one. The V and J genes are TRBV5-1 and TRBJ2-1; D perhaps matches TRBD1 (5 bases). The CDR3 spans 12 residues. Trimming left V 0 bases short and J 10 bases short, with 8 bases between. The germline V gene has CDR1 SGHRS and CDR2 YFSETQ. The CDR3 sequence: CASSLVGEEQFF. CDR3 nucleotide sequence: TGCGCCAGCAGCTTGGTAGGGGAAGAGCAGTTCTTC.

This chain links TRBV18 with TRBJ2-2; D is uncertain. The V gene's germline CDR1 is KGHSH and CDR2 LQKENI. The length of the CDR3 is 15 residues. V was shortened by 3 bases and J by 1 base, with 9 bases between the two germline ends. In DNA form, the CDR3 reads TGTGCCAGCTCACCTTCTCACTGGAACACCGGGGAGCTGTTTTTT. Its protein is CASSPSHWNTGELFF.

The chain has TRBV5-6 and TRBJ2-2, with 7 bases lining up with TRBD1. This CDR3 is built from 16 residues. With 2 bases clipped from V and 3 bases from J, the junction kept 7 bases outside the gene matches. In germline, CDR1 is SGHDT, CDR2 YYEEEE. The CDR3 nucleotides are TGTGCCAGCAGCTTTCGACAGGGCGGGTACACCGGGGAGCTGTTTTTT. Protein: CASSFRQGGYTGELFF.

J is TRBJ2-1 and V is TRBV15; 7 bases are a match to TRBD2. The germline V gene encodes CDR1 LNHNV and CDR2 YYDKDF (reference sequence). The ends lost 4 bases at V and 6 bases at J; junction bases unmatched: 6. The CDR3 covers 14 residues. The CDR3 is CATSKAGTVNEQFF. CDR3 DNA sequence: TGTGCCACCAGCAAAGCGGGGACTGTCAATGAGCAGTTCTTC.

The chain uses TRBV7-3 and TRBJ2-2; D possibly corresponds to TRBD2 (6 bases). V shed 1 base and J shed 5 bases, with 14 bases lying between them. CDR1 is SGHTA and CDR2 is FQGTGA in the germline V gene. The CDR3 runs to 16 residues. The CDR3 region has the DNA TGTGCCAGCAGCTTAAATCCGGGAGATGGGACCGGGGAGCTGTTTTTT. It is translated as CASSLNPGDGTGELFF.

The V gene is TRBV7-8, the J gene TRBJ1-5; D might be TRBD1 (5 bases). This CDR3 has 14 residues. CDR1 is SGHVS, CDR2 FQNEAQ, per germline. Trimming shortened V by 5 bases and J by 11 bases, and 19 bases separated the two germline ends. Written as DNA, the CDR3 is TGTGCCAGCAGCCCCCCGGGGGACCTGGGGGCCCAGCATTTT. It encodes CASSPPGDLGAQHF.

V and J are TRBV5-1 and TRBJ2-3, with D unclear. With 3 bases removed from V and 6 bases from J, the gap between germline ends came to 23 bases. The CDR3 consists of 17 residues. The V gene's germline CDR1 is SGHRS and CDR2 YFSETQ. In DNA form, the CDR3 reads TGCGCCAGCAGCTCGAGAGAGCAGACTCTACCGGCGGATACGCAGTATTTT. It translates to CASSSREQTLPADTQYF. The full variable domain, rest sourced from reference TRBV5-1 and TRBJ2-3, is KAGVTQTPRYLIKTRGQQVTLSCSPISGHRSVSWYQQTPGQGLQFLFEYFSETQRNKGNFPGRFSGRQFSNSRSEMNVSTLELGDSALYLCASSSREQTLPADTQYFGPGTRLTVL.

V and J are TRBV5-1 and TRBJ2-7; 7 bases are shared with TRBD1. This CDR3 has 16 residues. Germline-derived CDR1 and CDR2 are SGHRS and YFSETQ. The junction had 11 bases not matched to a gene; V was cut back by 0 bases and J by 5 bases. Here the CDR3 reads CASSLARSGGKDEQYF. The CDR3 region has the DNA TGCGCCAGCAGCTTGGCGCGGTCAGGGGGTAAAGACGAGCAGTACTTC. The full variable domain, its missing parts supplied by reference TRBV5-1 and TRBJ2-7, is KAGVTQTPRYLIKTRGQQVTLSCSPISGHRSVSWYQQTPGQGLQFLFEYFSETQRNKGNFPGRFSGRQFSNSRSEMNVSTLELGDSALYLCASSLARSGGKDEQYFGPGTRLTVT.

This clone appeared a single time. The V and J genes are TRBV20-1 and TRBJ2-5; 9 bases map to TRBD2. V was pared by 3 bases and J by 1 base, with 9 bases of the junction left unmatched. This CDR3 has 16 amino acids. Germline V lookup: CDR1 DFQATT, CDR2 SNEGSKA (reference sequence). DNA of the CDR3: TGCAGTGCTAGTGGGAGCGGGGGGCCCAGCCAAGAGACCCAGTACTTC. It encodes CSASGSGGPSQETQYF.

Only a few counts were recorded for this clone. This chain connects TRBV7-7 to TRBJ2-1; perhaps TRBD1 as D (5 bases). Trimming took off 1 base at V and 2 bases at J, with 9 bases between the two ends. There are 15 residues in the CDR3. Germline lookup yields CDR1 SSHAT and CDR2 FNYEAQ (reference sequence). The CDR3 DNA reads TGTGCCAGCAGCTTAGGGCAGGGCGCCTACAATGAGCAGTTCTTC. It yields the protein CASSLGQGAYNEQFF.

V usage is TRBV28 and J usage is TRBJ2-2, with D perhaps matching TRBD1 (5 bases). Trimming took off 6 bases at V and 7 bases at J, with 9 bases between the two ends. This CDR3 comprises 12 residues. Germline lookup yields CDR1 MDHEN and CDR2 SYDVKM. CDR3 loop: CASSPQGGELFF. DNA of the CDR3: TGTGCCAGCAGCCCGCAGGGCGGGGAGCTGTTTTTT.

CDR3 nucleotides: TGTGCCAGCAGCGGCCGGGACAGGTATTCACCCCTCCACTTT. Protein: CASSGRDRYSPLHF. V is TRBV9 and J is TRBJ1-6; 8 positions agree with TRBD1. This CDR3 comprises 14 residues. Germline CDR1 reads SGDLS; CDR2 reads YYNGEE. The junction had 4 bases not matched to a gene; V was cut back by 3 bases and J by 8 bases. Drawing the rest from reference TRBV9 and TRBJ1-6, the complete variable domain is DSGVTQTPKHLITATGQRVTLRCSPRSGDLSVYWYQQSLDQGLQFLIQYYNGEERAKGNILERFSAQQFPDLHSELNLSSLELGDSALYFCASSGRDRYSPLHFGNGTRLTVT.

The rearrangement links TRBV15 to TRBJ1-2; 8 positions match TRBD1. J was trimmed by 4 bases and V by 3 bases; bases with no gene match: 4. Per the germline V gene, CDR1 is LNHNV and CDR2 is YYDKDF (reference sequence). This CDR3 contains 14 residues. CDR3 nucleotides: TGTGCCACCAGCAGGGGCGGACAGGGCTATGGCTACACCTTC. This translates into CATSRGGQGYGYTF. The full variable domain, in which reference TRBV15 and TRBJ1-2 provide the parts outside the CDR3, is DAMVIQNPRYQVTQFGKPVTLSCSQTLNHNVMYWYQQKSSQAPKLLFHYYDKDFNNEADTPDNFQSRRPNTSFCFLDIRSPGLGDTAMYLCATSRGGQGYGYTFGSGTRLTVV.

The chain couples TRBV9 to TRBJ2-3; TRBD2 matches 8 bases. The CDR3 sequence is 15 residues long. Germline assignment: CDR1 SGDLS and CDR2 YYNGEE. Unmatched junction bases numbered 7, after V lost 2 bases and J lost 5 bases. The CDR3 here is CASSVNGGALDTQYF. The CDR3 coding sequence is TGTGCCAGCAGCGTGAACGGGGGGGCACTAGATACGCAGTATTTT.

This clone was counted once. V usage is TRBV27 and J usage is TRBJ2-7; a weak D match, TRBD1 (6 bases). V lost 6 bases and J 9 bases, leaving 15 bases between the germline ends. The germline V gene has CDR1 MNHEY and CDR2 SMNVEV (reference sequence). The CDR3 loop spans 12 amino acids. CDR3: CASRPTGGGQYF. The CDR3 DNA is TGTGCCAGCAGGCCGACAGGAGGAGGGCAGTACTTC.

This clone was seen once. Different DNA sequences within this sample yield the same CDR3. The rearrangement joins TRBV5-1 to TRBJ1-1, with D hard to call. V was trimmed by 3 bases and J by 0 bases, leaving 6 bases between them. There are 13 residues in the CDR3. Germline CDR1 and CDR2: SGHRS and YFSETQ. Here the CDR3 reads CASSSTVNTEAFF. The CDR3 DNA reads TGCGCCAGCAGCTCCACGGTGAACACTGAAGCTTTCTTT.

V usage is TRBV6-2 or TRBV6-3 and J usage is TRBJ2-5; no definite D call. Germline V gives CDR1 MNHEY, CDR2 SVGEGT. Trimming took 6 bases from V and 2 from J, leaving 19 bases between them. The CDR3 extends over 16 amino acids. The CDR3 reads CASSKSLTAAQETQYF. The CDR3 DNA sequence: TGTGCCAGCAGCAAATCCCTGACCGCGGCGCAAGAGACCCAGTACTTC.

The V gene is TRBV9, the J gene TRBJ2-3; 7 positions match TRBD2. This CDR3 region has 16 residues. Germline CDR1 SGDLS, CDR2 YYNGEE. V was clipped by 6 bases and J by 4 bases; unmatched bases: 14. The CDR3 protein is CASTVSLGGSADTQYF. CDR3 coding DNA: TGTGCCAGCACCGTCTCCCTCGGGGGGTCGGCAGATACGCAGTATTTT.